Following are 17 T cell receptor beta chains from one sample sequenced in a study of blood T cells in healthy people across ages (dated by TCRdb to about 2015). Receptor amplification or capture employed 5' RACE. Reads for this sample came from an Illumina HiSeq 2500. A second roughly 7 to 11 cycle PCR used a sample-barcoded 5' primer and a J-beta primer mix. TCRdb applied fastp at Q25 and MiXCR to the public reads, then kept only in-frame beta chains. Here each entry gathers all rows of one CDR3 protein and keeps the most common genes and DNA. The sample table shows 650,000 to 1,000,000 distinct CDR3 sequences, and around 34% are seen once. The ten top clones hold approximately 13% of the sample. Material for sequencing was blood. These receptors originate from a man aged 18 to 29 in good health.

Concerning this clonotype: A read error is possible here, since a much larger clone lies one base away. V is TRBV12-3 or TRBV12-4 and J is TRBJ2-5; the D gene is possibly TRBD1 (6 bases). The CDR3 extends over 16 amino acids. The V and J ends lost 3 bases and 7 bases respectively, with 21 bases between them. Here the CDR3 reads CASSFVGQSHLVTQYF. The CDR3 bases are TGTGCCAGCAGTTTCGTCGGACAGAGCCATTTGGTGACCCAGTACTTC.

The genes are TRBV30 and TRBJ1-4; D is unclear. Looked up from germline, CDR1 is GTSNPN and CDR2 is SVGIG (reference sequence). The CDR3 runs to 14 residues. Trimming removed 5 bases from V and 0 bases from J, with 10 bases in between. The CDR3: CAWDTSATNEKLFF. The DNA for the CDR3 is TGTGCCTGGGACACTTCCGCAACTAATGAAAAACTGTTTTTT.

As regards this clonotype: One end of the junction varies from germline; a read error may be responsible. The rearrangement uses TRBV5-6 and TRBJ2-1, with 11 nucleotides matching TRBD2. Germline CDR1 SGHDT, CDR2 YYEEEE. The CDR3 spans 15 residues. CDR3 DNA sequence: TGTGCCAGCAGCTTACCGACTAGCGGGGTCTATGAGCAGTTCTTT. Translation gives CASSLPTSGVYEQFF.

This clonotype appeared a few times. The rearrangement joins TRBV20-1 to TRBJ1-5; TRBD1 aligns across 10 bases. CDR3 length: 16 residues. V shed 6 bases and J 1 base; nucleotides not matched to a gene: 9. Germline CDR1 and CDR2: DFQATT and SNEGSKA (reference sequence). The CDR3 DNA reads TGCAGTGCCTGGGACAGGGGAGGAGAGAGCAATCAGCCCCAGCATTTT. This translates into CSAWDRGGESNQPQHF.

Worth noting for this clonotype: This may be a read error: a much more frequent sequence differs by one nucleotide. The V call is TRBV10-3, the J call TRBJ1-1; TRBD1 is a possible D gene (5 bases). The CDR3 covers 14 residues. Trimming removed 3 bases from V and 6 bases from J, with 14 bases in between. Germline CDR1 is ENHRY and CDR2 is SYGVKD. The chain's CDR3 is CAISDAGPDSEAFF. CDR3 bases: TGTGCCATCAGTGACGCGGGACCCGACTCTGAAGCTTTCTTT.

This sequence joins TRBV12-3 or TRBV12-4 and TRBJ1-2; a weak D match, TRBD1 (5 bases). Trimming shortened V by 4 bases and J by 8 bases, and 11 bases separated the two germline ends. CDR3 length equals 12 residues. The CDR3 nucleotides are TGTGCCAGCAGTTCTCCGACAGAGGGCTACACCTTC. Protein: CASSSPTEGYTF.

The rearrangement links TRBV12-3 or TRBV12-4 to TRBJ2-1; D is ambiguous. This CDR3 has 11 amino acids. V was cut by 3 bases and J by 9 bases, with 6 bases left in between. CDR3 in amino acids: CASSFRFEQFF. The CDR3 DNA is TGTGCCAGCAGTTTCCGGTTTGAGCAGTTCTTC.

This sequence joins TRBV12-3 or TRBV12-4 and TRBJ1-1, with D perhaps matching TRBD1 (5 bases). CDR3 length equals 16 residues. Trimming shortened V by 3 bases and J by 3 bases, and 17 bases separated the two germline ends. This CDR3 is CASSLMAGSRDTEAFF. The CDR3 DNA follows: TGTGCCAGCAGTTTGATGGCAGGGAGTAGGGACACTGAAGCTTTCTTT.

This clonotype has only a few counts. V and J are TRBV6-5 and TRBJ2-7, with TRBD1 matching over 7 bases. This CDR3 has 15 amino acids. The junction had 5 bases not matched to a gene; V was cut back by 2 bases and J by 1 base. In germline, CDR1 is MNHEY, CDR2 SVGAGI. CDR3 sequence (DNA): TGTGCCAGCAGTTACGGGGCAGGGGGTTCCTACGAGCAGTACTTC. Its protein is CASSYGAGGSYEQYF.

Concerning this clonotype itself: A read error may explain this, as a much larger clone is one base away. This chain uses TRBV5-5 with TRBJ2-7; TRBD1 matches at 8 bases. Germline lookup yields CDR1 SGHKS and CDR2 YYEKEE (reference sequence). The CDR3 is made up of 15 amino acids. The CDR3 here is CAGSLQPGQAYEQYF. CDR3 coding DNA: TGTGCCGGCAGCCTACAACCGGGACAGGCCTACGAGCAGTACTTC.

The chain employs TRBV7-9 and TRBJ1-1; D may be TRBD1 (6 bases). V lost 4 bases and J 10 bases, leaving 28 bases between the germline ends. CDR1 and CDR2 (germline): SEHNR, FQNEAQ (reference sequence). CDR3 length: 17 amino acids. Here the CDR3 reads CASSSTRSIGGSPRAFF. Written as DNA, the CDR3 is TGTGCCAGCAGCTCCACTCGTAGTATAGGGGGGAGCCCTCGAGCTTTCTTT. The full variable domain, rest sourced from reference TRBV7-9 and TRBJ1-1, is DTGVSQNPRHKITKRGQNVTFRCDPISEHNRLYWYRQTLGQGPEFLTYFQNEAQLEKSRLLSDRFSAERPKGSFSTLEIQRTEQGDSAMYLCASSSTRSIGGSPRAFFGQGTRLTVV.

Written as DNA, the CDR3 is TGTGCCAGCAGCGTGGGCCCCGGAGTTGACAATGAGCAGTTCTTC. This translates into CASSVGPGVDNEQFF. The gene calls are TRBV5-6 and TRBJ2-1; D unresolved. V dropped 4 bases and J dropped 5 bases, with 16 bases sitting between them. This CDR3 has 15 residues. CDR1 SGHDT and CDR2 YYEEEE come from the germline V gene.

The V call is TRBV10-3, the J call TRBJ2-1; D is possibly TRBD1 (6 bases). Germline CDR1 reads ENHRY; CDR2 reads SYGVKD. V lost 3 bases, J lost 2 bases, and 8 bases lay in between. The CDR3 length is 14 residues. The CDR3 DNA reads TGTGCCATCAGTGAACAGGGAACCTACAATGAGCAGTTCTTC. It encodes CAISEQGTYNEQFF.

This clonotype showed up many times. V usage is TRBV12-3 or TRBV12-4 and J usage is TRBJ1-5; D gene ambiguous. The CDR3 spans 15 residues. Trimming stripped 1 base from V and 0 bases from J, with 7 bases between. The CDR3 DNA follows: TGTGCCAGCAGTTTAGAGGGCTATAGCAATCAGCCCCAGCATTTT. As protein: CASSLEGYSNQPQHF.

This clonotype was counted a few times. The chain combines TRBV28 with TRBJ2-7, with a tentative D call TRBD2 (6 bases). Germline V CDR1 and CDR2: MDHEN, SYDVKM. CDR3 size: 14 residues. V gave up 5 bases and J gave up 1 base, with 12 bases separating them. CDR3 coding DNA: TGTGCCAGCAGTGCTGGGGGGTTTTCCTACGAGCAGTACTTC. The encoded protein is CASSAGGFSYEQYF.

V is TRBV29-1 and J is TRBJ2-7; the match to TRBD2 covers 7 bases. J gave up 2 bases and V 3 bases, and 7 bases lay outside the gene matches. From germline, CDR1 is SQVTM and CDR2 ANQGSEA. The CDR3 runs to 14 residues. CDR3 nucleotides: TGCAGCGTTGACGCCGGGACTAATACCTACGAGCAGTACTTC. Protein product: CSVDAGTNTYEQYF.

This clonotype was seen many times. This sequence joins TRBV5-1 and TRBJ2-1; D possibly corresponds to TRBD2 (6 bases). Germline V lookup: CDR1 SGHRS, CDR2 YFSETQ. This CDR3 spans 15 amino acids. Trimming removed 4 bases from V and 2 bases from J, with 13 bases in between. The CDR3 region is CASSRGASAYNEQFF. The CDR3 region has the DNA TGCGCCAGCAGCCGTGGCGCTAGCGCCTACAATGAGCAGTTCTTC.